The clone carrying this TCR beta chain was found once. The CDR3 sequence is 15 residues long. Germline V gene sequence: CDR1 SGHTA, CDR2 FQGNSA. J lost 0 bases, V lost 4 bases, and 5 bases had no gene match. The data were obtained in a study of blood T cell repertoires in COVID-19. Overall study context: The United States, Italy and Spain provided the acute and convalescent COVID-19 samples. PBMCs, B-cell-depleted T cells, or T cells provided the cDNA or gDNA that made up the material.

Original processing methods: How many nucleated cells were present was estimated from reference gene primer amplification. Produced via immunoSEQ multiplex PCR; TCRdb's table is partial and in-frame only. V and J calls and clone size are those listed in that table; D and trimming were worked out from the DNA. The table lists 220,000 or so clones, 80% to 85% of them singletons. The receptor was isolated from a woman in her sixties or seventies with acute or convalescent COVID-19. The material sequenced was peripheral blood. The chain combines TRBV7-2 with TRBJ1-1; TRBD1 matches 7 bases. The CDR3 DNA sequence: TGTGCCAGCAGCTCCACAGGGGTTGTGAACACTGAAGCTTTCTTT. Translated: CASSSTGVVNTEAFF.